One sample yielded the 21 T cell receptor beta chains listed below, sequenced in a study of blood T cells in healthy people across ages. PCR was performed a second time for about 6 to 12 cycles using a sample-barcoded 5' primer and a J-beta primer mix. TCRdb reanalysed the 5' RACE reads using MiXCR and keeps one entry per CDR3 protein. The sample has hundreds of thousands of distinct CDR3 sequences; about 50% are singletons. Sequences were obtained from blood. The receptors shown here come from a woman at least 80 years old in good health.

This clonotype was counted many times. The chain links TRBV5-1 to TRBJ2-1; no firm D call. Germline V lookup: CDR1 SGHRS, CDR2 YFSETQ. This CDR3 spans 12 amino acids. CDR3 coding DNA: TGCGCGCCGGTTATCTCCTACAATGAGCAGTTCTTC. Residues: CAPVISYNEQFF.

Details on this clonotype: This may be a read error, as it is one base from a much larger clone. This sequence joins TRBV11-1 and TRBJ2-5; 14 positions match TRBD2. Per the germline V gene, CDR1 is SGHAT and CDR2 is FQDESV (reference sequence). The CDR3 totals 16 residues. The V and J ends lost 4 bases and 11 bases, in that order; junction bases with no gene match: 12. In DNA form, the CDR3 reads TGTGCCAGCAGCTCGCGACTAGCGGGGGGGATCGTTGAGCAGTACTTC. Its protein is CASSSRLAGGIVEQYF.

The chain links TRBV6-6 to TRBJ1-5; D remains ambiguous. CDR1 is MNHNY and CDR2 is SVGAGI in the germline V gene (reference sequence). The CDR3 extends over 14 amino acids. The germline V and J ends were trimmed by 0 bases and 9 bases, with 12 bases remaining between them. CDR3 coding DNA: TGTGCCAGCAGTTACTCGAGAGATTATTGGCCCCAGCATTTT. This encodes CASSYSRDYWPQHF.

This clonotype has a handful of counts. The V and J genes are TRBV5-1 and TRBJ2-1; 10 nucleotides line up with TRBD2. V lost 0 bases to trimming and J lost 7 bases; unmatched junction nucleotides: 7. The V gene's germline CDR1 is SGHRS and CDR2 YFSETQ. The CDR3 length is 16 residues. The CDR3 reads CASSLASGGAWNEQFF. CDR3 DNA: TGCGCCAGCAGCTTGGCGAGCGGGGGGGCTTGGAATGAGCAGTTCTTC.

V gene TRBV7-2 combines with J gene TRBJ2-1; 9 bases align to TRBD1. J was trimmed by 5 bases and V by 0 bases; bases with no gene match: 8. The CDR3 has 17 amino acids. Germline values: CDR1 SGHTA, CDR2 FQGNSA. The CDR3 sequence is CASSLAMAGQGNNEQFF. The CDR3 nucleotides are TGTGCCAGCAGCTTAGCGATGGCAGGACAGGGGAACAATGAGCAGTTCTTC.

The chain combines TRBV28 with TRBJ1-1; weak D call: TRBD1 (6 bases). Trimming removed 4 bases from V and 5 bases from J, with 17 bases in between. CDR1 and CDR2 from the germline V gene are MDHEN and SYDVKM. The CDR3 totals 15 residues. CDR3 bases: TGTGCCAGCAGTTCGGGGGGGGGGCTGGGAACTGAAGCTTTCTTT. Translation: CASSSGGGLGTEAFF.

The chain recombines TRBV27 with TRBJ2-3; D is undetermined. Trimming removed 6 bases at V and 9 bases at J, with 13 bases between. This CDR3 comprises 12 residues. CDR1 is MNHEY and CDR2 is SMNVEV in the germline V gene (reference sequence). The CDR3 loop is CASRLAPKTQYF. CDR3 nucleotides: TGTGCCAGCAGACTCGCCCCTAAAACGCAGTATTTT.

This clonotype was found many times. The V and J genes are TRBV2 and TRBJ2-7; perhaps TRBD1 as D (6 bases). Germline lookup yields CDR1 SNHLY and CDR2 FYNNEI. Trimming removed 3 bases from V and 4 bases from J, with 10 bases in between. The CDR3 covers 13 residues. Written as DNA, the CDR3 is TGTGCCAGCAGTGAGGGACAATTGTACGAGCAGTACTTC. Protein sequence: CASSEGQLYEQYF.

V and J are TRBV20-1 and TRBJ2-7; unclear D gene. Germline lookup yields CDR1 DFQATT and CDR2 SNEGSKA (reference sequence). The CDR3 sequence is 12 residues long. The germline V and J ends were trimmed by 6 bases and 4 bases, with 13 bases remaining between them. The CDR3 region has the DNA TGCAGTGCGAACGCCGGCCCTTACGAGCAGTACTTC. Encoded protein: CSANAGPYEQYF.

In its sample, this clonotype was seen many times. The V and J genes are TRBV12-3 or TRBV12-4 and TRBJ2-1, with 8 bases identical to TRBD2. The trim removed 3 bases at V and 6 bases at J, leaving 10 bases unmatched. The CDR3 has 16 amino acids. The CDR3 is CASSLGTGTRGNEQFF. The CDR3 bases are TGTGCCAGCAGTTTGGGAACCGGGACTAGGGGCAATGAGCAGTTCTTC.

This clonotype came up many times. This rearrangement joins TRBV20-1 to TRBJ2-7; 14 bases agree with TRBD2. Trimming cost V 6 bases and J 5 bases; bases outside gene matches: 9. The CDR3 is 15 amino acids. In germline, CDR1 is DFQATT, CDR2 SNEGSKA (reference sequence). DNA of the CDR3: TGCAGTGCCGGGACTAGCGGGGGAGAATACAACGAGCAGTACTTC. Its translation: CSAGTSGGEYNEQYF.

This chain uses TRBV5-1 with TRBJ2-3; D is tentatively TRBD1 or TRBD2 (6 bases each). V was cut by 2 bases and J by 8 bases, with 15 bases left in between. The CDR3 spans 14 residues. Germline CDR1 and CDR2: SGHRS and YFSETQ. CDR3 in amino acids: CASSLRGRVSTQYF. CDR3 coding DNA: TGCGCCAGCAGCTTACGGGGGCGCGTATCTACGCAGTATTTT.

This rearrangement joins TRBV29-1 to TRBJ2-1; 13 nucleotides agree with TRBD2. J gave up 9 bases and V 7 bases, and 6 bases lay outside the gene matches. Germline CDR1 reads SQVTM; CDR2 reads ANQGSEA. The CDR3 spans 13 residues. The CDR3 region is CSGRGLAGSEQFF. CDR3 coding DNA: TGCAGCGGCCGGGGACTAGCGGGGAGTGAGCAGTTCTTC.

With respect to this clonotype: A much larger clone is a single base away; this may be a read error. This chain connects TRBV2 to TRBJ2-5; D possibly corresponds to TRBD2 (5 bases). V lost 2 bases and J 12 bases, leaving 13 bases between the germline ends. CDR3 length: 12 residues. The V gene's germline CDR1 is SNHLY and CDR2 FYNNEI. CDR3 coding DNA: TGTGCCAGCAGTGAAACGGGCGTGGAGGAGTACTTC. It yields the protein CASSETGVEEYF.

This clonotype was seen only a few times. This sequence joins TRBV4-1 and TRBJ2-1, with D perhaps TRBD1 or TRBD2 (6 bases each). Matching the DNA end better, TRBJ2-7 makes the J call doubtful. The CDR3 spans 14 residues. Germline CDR1 is MGHRA and CDR2 is YSYEKL. This CDR3 is CASNGGRSYNEQYF. The CDR3 bases are TGCGCCAGCAACGGGGGCCGCTCCTACAATGAGCAGTACTTC.

This clonotype was observed many times. J is TRBJ2-1 and V is TRBV4-1; the D gene is possibly TRBD1 (5 bases). CDR1 is MGHRA, CDR2 YSYEKL, per germline. The CDR3 spans 13 residues. Between the trimmed V and J ends, which lost 3 bases and 8 bases, there was a span of 11 bases. The chain's CDR3 is CASSHPLGDEQFF. CDR3 coding DNA: TGCGCCAGCAGCCATCCCTTAGGGGATGAGCAGTTCTTC.

The rearrangement joins TRBV12-3 or TRBV12-4 to TRBJ1-1, with 8 nucleotides matching TRBD1. The CDR3 totals 17 residues. J lost 6 bases, V lost 6 bases, and 18 bases had no gene match. The CDR3 loop reads CASSPRGPGQGNSEAFF. The CDR3 bases are TGTGCCAGCAGCCCCCGGGGCCCTGGACAGGGTAATTCTGAAGCTTTCTTT.

A remark on this clonotype: The junction departs from germline at one end; a sequencing error may be responsible. This chain links TRBV4-2 with TRBJ2-3; D is unclear. Germline values: CDR1 LGHNA, CDR2 YNFKEQ. The CDR3 totals 16 residues. The DNA for the CDR3 is TGCGCCAGCAGCCAAGATTCCGGCAGCGGCACAGATACGCAGTATTTT. Protein sequence: CASSQDSGSGTDTQYF.

This clonotype showed up many times. The J gene is TRBJ2-5, the V gene TRBV9; D is perhaps TRBD2 (7 bases). The CDR3 sequence is 16 residues long. CDR1 SGDLS and CDR2 YYNGEE come from the germline V gene. The V gene lost 0 bases and the J gene lost 3 bases, with 15 bases spanning the gap. CDR3 nucleotides: TGTGCCAGCAGCGTAGGGGGGGCTAGCGGAGAAGAGACCCAGTACTTC. Translation gives CASSVGGASGEETQYF.

The gene calls are TRBV2 and TRBJ2-5; D may be TRBD1 or TRBD2 (5 bases each). Per germline, CDR1 SNHLY and CDR2 FYNNEI. The ends were cut back, 8 bases at V and 11 bases at J, with 15 bases in the middle. The CDR3 is 11 residues long. For the CDR3, the DNA is TGTGCCAGCTTGGGGACCAATGAGCAGTACTTC. This codes for CASLGTNEQYF.

This clonotype came up a few times. The chain carries TRBV7-9 and TRBJ1-4; 8 bases match TRBD1. The CDR3 loop spans 16 amino acids. CDR1 and CDR2 from the germline V gene are SEHNR and FQNEAQ (reference sequence). With 0 bases clipped from V and 8 bases from J, the junction kept 8 bases outside the gene matches. The CDR3 region is CASSLAKGQVGEKLFF. DNA for the CDR3: TGTGCCAGCAGCTTAGCGAAGGGACAGGTCGGAGAAAAACTGTTTTTT.